These 25 T cell receptor beta chains came from one sample sequenced in a study of CD8+ T cells in alopecia areata. Sequencing used cDNA as its template, made by extracting RNA and reverse transcribing it. Using immunoSEQ multiplex PCR, the repertoire was profiled, and TCRdb retains in-frame clones only, with some absent. The sample consists of 120,000 or so clones, around 63% of them appearing once. The sample's treatment: oral pan-JAK inhibitor, 5-10 mg twice daily. Here the sequenced sample was CD4+ T cells sorted from blood, taken at week 4, from a patient treated with tofacitinib. These receptors were collected from a human donor with alopecia areata.

The chain carries TRBV7-9 and TRBJ2-1; a weak D match, TRBD2 (5 bases). Trimming took 3 bases from V and 10 from J, leaving 10 bases between them. There are 12 residues in the CDR3. Germline V gene lookup returns CDR1 SEHNR and CDR2 FQNEAQ (reference sequence). CDR3 nucleotides: TGTGCCAGCAGCTTTACGTCGGGAGAGCAGTTCTTC. It yields the protein CASSFTSGEQFF.

This chain joins TRBV2 and TRBJ2-7; D possibly uses TRBD1 or TRBD2 (5 bases each). Trimming removed 4 bases from V and 5 bases from J, with 12 bases in between. The CDR3 is made up of 13 amino acids. Looked up from germline, CDR1 is SNHLY and CDR2 is FYNNEI. The CDR3 reads CASSGSRDHEQYF. In nucleotides, the CDR3 is TGTGCCAGCAGTGGATCCAGGGACCACGAGCAGTACTTC.

This chain links TRBV13 with TRBJ2-5; D gene uncertain. Trimming cost V 4 bases and J 1 base, with 7 bases left between them. The CDR3 totals 13 residues. The germline V gene encodes CDR1 PRHDT and CDR2 FYEKMQ (reference sequence). The CDR3 is CASSSAIQETQYF. CDR3 bases: TGTGCCAGCAGCTCGGCCATCCAAGAGACCCAGTACTTC.

In this sample, this clone turned up a few times. The V gene is TRBV5-1, the J gene TRBJ2-7; D gene ambiguous. Germline CDR1 SGHRS, CDR2 YFSETQ. V was clipped by 0 bases and J by 2 bases, with 15 bases between them. CDR3 length: 16 amino acids. The DNA for the CDR3 is TGCGCCAGCAGCTTGGGGGCGCCGACGGAGACCTACGAGCAGTACTTC. It specifies CASSLGAPTETYEQYF.

Only a few counts were recorded for this clone. The chain is built from TRBV6-5 and TRBJ1-1, with a possible D match to TRBD1 (5 bases). Germline V CDR1 and CDR2: MNHEY, SVGAGI. The CDR3 length is 14 residues. Trimming pared 0 bases from V and 11 bases from J, leaving 16 bases between. The CDR3 spells CASSYSGPSPAAFF. As DNA, the CDR3 is TGTGCCAGCAGTTACTCGGGGCCCTCACCAGCGGCTTTCTTT.

The gene calls are TRBV9 and TRBJ2-5; D might be TRBD1 or TRBD2, each matching 5 bases. The length of the CDR3 is 14 residues. Trimming removed 0 bases from V and 5 bases from J, with 11 bases in between. CDR1 is SGDLS, CDR2 YYNGEE, per germline. As DNA, the CDR3 is TGTGCCAGCAGCGTAGCGGGGCATACCGAGACCCAGTACTTC. It encodes CASSVAGHTETQYF.

The chain is built from TRBV6-6 and TRBJ1-4; no clear D. The length of the CDR3 is 13 residues. V was trimmed by 7 bases and J by 0 bases, leaving 6 bases between them. Germline lookup yields CDR1 MNHNY and CDR2 SVGAGI (reference sequence). CDR3 bases: TGTGCCAGCATGACCGCAACTAATGAAAAACTGTTTTTT. Amino acid sequence: CASMTATNEKLFF.

This rearrangement joins TRBV19 to TRBJ2-7; D uncertain. This CDR3 has 13 residues. Germline CDR1 and CDR2: LNHDA and SQIVND (reference sequence). Trimming pared 5 bases from V and 7 bases from J, leaving 15 bases between. CDR3 nucleotide sequence: TGTGCCAGTAGTCCCTCGCGGAAGTTTGAGCAGTACTTC. This gives the protein CASSPSRKFEQYF.

The V gene is TRBV5-4, the J gene TRBJ2-5; 8 nucleotides align to TRBD1. Germline loops: CDR1 SGHNT, CDR2 YYREEE (reference sequence). Trimming at V came to 0 bases and at J to 2 bases, leaving 3 bases not matched to a gene. The CDR3 has 15 residues. CDR3 sequence: CASSLERQGQETQYF. CDR3 DNA sequence: TGTGCCAGCAGCTTGGAGCGACAGGGGCAAGAGACCCAGTACTTC. Full variable domain (missing parts from reference TRBV5-4 and TRBJ2-5): ETGVTQSPTHLIKTRGQQVTLRCSSQSGHNTVSWYQQALGQGPQFIFQYYREEENGRGNFPPRFSGLQFPNYSSELNVNALELDDSALYLCASSLERQGQETQYFGPGTRLLVL.

This chain uses TRBV2 with TRBJ1-5; perhaps TRBD1 as D (6 bases). The germline gives CDR1 SNHLY, CDR2 FYNNEI. This CDR3 spans 15 amino acids. The V end was cut by 4 bases, the J end by 11 bases, with 21 bases between. The CDR3, as DNA: TGTGCCAGCAGTGCAGCATCAGGGGCCCGTTCGACCCAGCATTTT. Its translation is CASSAASGARSTQHF.

The V and J genes are TRBV18 and TRBJ1-5; 11 nucleotides line up with TRBD1. This CDR3 contains 16 residues. Trimming took 2 bases from V and 6 from J; bases not matched to a gene: 6. Germline CDR1 KGHSH, CDR2 LQKENI. The CDR3 bases are TGTGCCAGCTCACCAATGGGGACAGGGGGAGGTCAGCCCCAGCATTTT. Its translation is CASSPMGTGGGQPQHF.

The chain carries TRBV28 and TRBJ2-7; 8 bases agree with TRBD1. The CDR3 is 14 amino acids. Germline V gives CDR1 MDHEN, CDR2 SYDVKM. V was clipped by 0 bases and J by 3 bases; unmatched bases: 1. CDR3 in amino acids: CASSLWDRVYEQYF. CDR3 sequence (DNA): TGTGCCAGCAGTTTATGGGACAGGGTCTACGAGCAGTACTTC.

This clone was counted only a few times. This chain joins TRBV30 and TRBJ2-1, with D perhaps TRBD1 or TRBD2 (5 bases each). Germline assignment: CDR1 GTSNPN and CDR2 SVGIG (reference sequence). Deletions cut 1 base from V and 7 bases from J, with 14 bases between. The CDR3 is made up of 14 amino acids. The CDR3 loop is CAWSDKGWGNEQFF. In DNA form, the CDR3 reads TGTGCCTGGAGTGATAAGGGTTGGGGGAATGAGCAGTTCTTC.

J is TRBJ2-1 and V is TRBV4-3; 10 nucleotides agree with TRBD2. Trimming at V came to 4 bases and at J to 3 bases, leaving 9 bases not matched to a gene. Germline-derived CDR1 and CDR2 are LGHNA and YSLEER. The length of the CDR3 is 17 residues. The CDR3 DNA reads TGCGCCAGCAGCCGCGGACTAGCGGAGGGGTACTACAATGAGCAGTTCTTC. This codes for CASSRGLAEGYYNEQFF.

This clone was observed a handful of times. J is TRBJ2-7 and V is TRBV7-2, with 7 nucleotides matching TRBD1. Germline V gene lookup returns CDR1 SGHTA and CDR2 FQGNSA. This CDR3 is built from 16 residues. J lost 3 bases, V lost 0 bases, and 8 bases had no gene match. The CDR3 DNA sequence: TGTGCCAGCAGCTTAGCCGGGACAGATCCCCTCTACGAGCAGTACTTC. Translation gives CASSLAGTDPLYEQYF.

This clone was seen a few times. The rearrangement links TRBV5-4 to TRBJ2-1; 9 bases are a match to TRBD2. The V and J ends lost 0 bases and 0 bases, in that order; junction bases with no gene match: 4. The germline V gene has CDR1 SGHNT and CDR2 YYREEE (reference sequence). The CDR3 length is 17 residues. CDR3 in DNA: TGTGCCAGCAGCTTGGGAATAGCGGGGGACTCCTACAATGAGCAGTTCTTC. It codes for CASSLGIAGDSYNEQFF. The entire variable domain, with the rest obtained from reference TRBV5-4 and TRBJ2-1, is as follows: ETGVTQSPTHLIKTRGQQVTLRCSSQSGHNTVSWYQQALGQGPQFIFQYYREEENGRGNFPPRFSGLQFPNYSSELNVNALELDDSALYLCASSLGIAGDSYNEQFFGPGTRLTVL.

This clone has just a few counts. This chain links TRBV29-1 with TRBJ2-3; the D call may be TRBD1 or TRBD2 (7 bases each). Trimming removed 7 bases from V and 2 bases from J, with 13 bases in between. CDR1 is SQVTM and CDR2 is ANQGSEA in the germline V gene. The CDR3 loop spans 13 amino acids. CDR3 coding DNA: TGCAGCGCAGGGGGGGCCCCCACAGATACGCAGTATTTT. This translates into CSAGGAPTDTQYF.

The rearrangement links TRBV5-1 to TRBJ2-5, with 8 positions matching TRBD1. Per the germline V gene, CDR1 is SGHRS and CDR2 is YFSETQ. This CDR3 contains 15 residues. J gave up 2 bases and V 3 bases, and 6 bases lay outside the gene matches. The CDR3 DNA is TGCGCCAGCAGCTCGATACAGGGGGATCAAGAGACCCAGTACTTC. Protein product: CASSSIQGDQETQYF.

The CDR3 reads CASSSRDRVDEQYF. In nucleotides, the CDR3 is TGTGCCAGCAGCTCGCGGGACAGGGTTGACGAGCAGTACTTC. The J gene is TRBJ2-7, the V gene TRBV7-9, with 9 nucleotides matching TRBD1. The CDR3 is 14 amino acids. The trim removed 4 bases at V and 5 bases at J, leaving 6 bases unmatched. Germline values: CDR1 SEHNR, CDR2 FQNEAQ (reference sequence).

The chain combines TRBV29-1 with TRBJ2-1, with D perhaps TRBD1 (6 bases). The CDR3 contains 13 residues. Trimming cost V 3 bases and J 7 bases, with 13 bases left between them. Germline lookup yields CDR1 SQVTM and CDR2 ANQGSEA. CDR3 in amino acids: CSVEAWGTNEQFF. CDR3 in DNA: TGCAGCGTTGAGGCGTGGGGGACAAATGAGCAGTTCTTC.

The V and J genes are TRBV4-1 and TRBJ2-5, with 9 positions matching TRBD1. The junction had 9 bases not matched to a gene; V was cut back by 5 bases and J by 5 bases. Looked up from germline, CDR1 is MGHRA and CDR2 is YSYEKL. This CDR3 is 15 amino acids long. The CDR3 DNA is TGCGCCAGCAGCTCTTCGGGACAGGGAGGGGAGACCCAGTACTTC. Residues: CASSSSGQGGETQYF.

The chain couples TRBV7-3 to TRBJ1-1; D remains ambiguous. The CDR3 extends over 13 amino acids. The V and J ends lost 0 bases and 4 bases respectively, with 6 bases between them. CDR1 SGHTA and CDR2 FQGTGA come from the germline V gene. The DNA for the CDR3 is TGTGCCAGCAGCTTAACAGAGGGCACTGAAGCTTTCTTT. This gives the protein CASSLTEGTEAFF.

The rearrangement links TRBV29-1 to TRBJ2-1; 10 bases fit TRBD1. The germline gives CDR1 SQVTM, CDR2 ANQGSEA. CDR3 length: 12 amino acids. V shed 7 bases, J shed 7 bases, and the junction held 4 bases outside the gene matches. CDR3 DNA sequence: TGCAGCGGACAGGGGGCTTGGAATGAGCAGTTCTTC. Residues: CSGQGAWNEQFF.

The rearrangement joins TRBV25-1 to TRBJ1-1; D not resolved. Deletions cut 2 bases from V and 5 bases from J, with 9 bases between. The CDR3 loop spans 13 amino acids. Per germline, CDR1 MGHDK and CDR2 SYGVNS. This CDR3 is CASSEAVPTEAFF. As DNA, the CDR3 is TGTGCCAGCAGTGAAGCAGTCCCTACTGAAGCTTTCTTT.

In regard to this clone: Other DNA sequences in the same sample also yield this CDR3. This chain joins TRBV6-4 and TRBJ1-1; D perhaps matches TRBD1 (5 bases). Germline CDR1 reads MRHNA; CDR2 reads SNTAGT. This CDR3 is 13 amino acids long. The V and J ends lost 5 bases and 1 base respectively, with 8 bases between them. The CDR3 DNA reads as TGTGCCAGCAGTTGGGACGGGAACACTGAAGCTTTCTTT. The encoded protein is CASSWDGNTEAFF.